The clone carrying this T cell receptor beta chain was seen a few times. Its antigen is unidentified. Amplifying TCR beta CDR3 involved multiplex PCR carried out with 32 V and 13 J primers. One entry per CDR3 protein, called by TCRdb with MiXCR from the multiplex PCR reads. The repertoire holds over 12,000 distinct CDR3 sequences, with about 30% as singletons. This entry comes from a study of immune heterogeneity within non-small cell lung tumors. Study-wide background: In total, the tumors were 4 squamous cell carcinomas, some ten non-squamous carcinomas and 1 not otherwise specified. Study findings and constraints: Individual patients showed largely nonoverlapping sets of high-frequency T-cell receptor beta clonotypes.

TCRs were amplified from around 660 ng gDNA of bulk tumor per sample. In surgery, several biopsies were collected from each primary tumor at widely spaced sites. Those enrolled were patients newly diagnosed with untreated non-small cell lung cancer and undergoing curative surgery. The donor pool consisted of newly diagnosed non-small cell lung cancer patients who were having surgery with curative intent. Germline-derived CDR1 and CDR2 are KGHSH and LQKENI. J lost 5 bases, V lost 2 bases, and 5 bases had no gene match. This CDR3 comprises 15 residues. The TCR was taken from a man aged 40-50 years with non-small cell lung cancer. This chain uses TRBV18 with TRBJ2-3; 9 nucleotides match TRBD2. Sample: lung tumor tissue. The CDR3 DNA reads TGTGCCAGCTCACCAACGCTAGCGGGGCTAGATACGCAGTATTTT. This sequence encodes CASSPTLAGLDTQYF.